These 10 T cell receptor beta chains were sequenced from one sample in a study of response to subunit inactivated influenza vaccine. In TCRdb, the RT-PCR reads were re-called with MiXCR into one record per CDR3 protein. The table has 750,000 to 850,000 distinct CDR3 sequences, 18% seen once. The sample here was PBMCs from blood, taken around 5 days after vaccination. The receptors derive from a man aged 45-65 years who received an inactivated influenza vaccine.

There are a few counts of this clonotype. The rearrangement uses TRBV6-2 or TRBV6-3 and TRBJ2-3; 7 nucleotides agree with TRBD1. This CDR3 has 19 amino acids. Germline-derived CDR1 and CDR2 are MNHEY and SVGEGT. The ends lost 0 bases at V and 4 bases at J; junction bases unmatched: 16. CDR3 coding DNA: TGTGCCAGCAGTTACTCGCTAACCCTAGACAGGGTTCGTCCAGATACGCAGTATTTT. Encoded protein: CASSYSLTLDRVRPDTQYF.

The sample holds many counts of this clonotype. The chain recombines TRBV28 with TRBJ2-6; D not certain. CDR1 MDHEN and CDR2 SYDVKM come from the germline V gene. This CDR3 spans 17 amino acids. V lost 2 bases and J lost 4, with 15 bases in between. The CDR3 reads CASSLETLSPGANVLTF. The CDR3 DNA follows: TGTGCCAGCAGTTTAGAGACCCTCTCACCCGGGGCCAACGTCCTGACTTTC.

In its sample, this clonotype was seen a few times. The rearrangement uses TRBV4-3 and TRBJ2-1; TRBD2 is a possible D gene (5 bases). Trimming stripped 0 bases from V and 9 bases from J, with 15 bases between. The length of the CDR3 is 15 residues. The germline gives CDR1 LGHNA, CDR2 YSLEER. The DNA for the CDR3 is TGCGCCAGCAGCCAAGATCGTTTTAGCGTTAGTGAGCAGTTCTTC. Translating gives CASSQDRFSVSEQFF.

This clonotype was picked up a small number of times. The gene calls are TRBV6-2 or TRBV6-3 and TRBJ2-7; D is uncertain. Germline CDR1 MNHEY, CDR2 SVGEGT. CDR3 length: 12 residues. Between the trimmed V and J ends, which lost 5 bases and 4 bases, there was a span of 9 bases. The DNA for the CDR3 is TGTGCCAGCAGTGCCGCTAGTTACGAGCAGTACTTC. It translates to CASSAASYEQYF.

The chain is built from TRBV20-1 and TRBJ2-7; 7 bases align to TRBD2. J gave up 3 bases and V 6 bases, and 14 bases lay outside the gene matches. The CDR3 extends over 15 amino acids. The germline CDR1 and CDR2 sequences are DFQATT and SNEGSKA (reference sequence). The CDR3 loop reads CSADPGTTELYEQYF. The CDR3 bases are TGCAGTGCCGACCCCGGGACTACCGAACTCTACGAGCAGTACTTC.

This rearrangement joins TRBV9 to TRBJ1-1; D is ambiguous. CDR1 and CDR2 (germline): SGDLS, YYNGEE. Trimming removed 0 bases at V and 1 base at J, with 4 bases between. There are 13 residues in the CDR3. CDR3: CASSVESNTEAFF. CDR3 nucleotides: TGTGCCAGCAGCGTAGAGTCGAACACTGAAGCTTTCTTT. Supplemented by reference TRBV9 and TRBJ1-1, the full variable domain reads DSGVTQTPKHLITATGQRVTLRCSPRSGDLSVYWYQQSLDQGLQFLIQYYNGEERAKGNILERFSAQQFPDLHSELNLSSLELGDSALYFCASSVESNTEAFFGQGTRLTVV.

This clonotype was recorded a few times. J is TRBJ1-2 and V is TRBV20-1; 9 bases agree with TRBD1. Germline loops: CDR1 DFQATT, CDR2 SNEGSKA (reference sequence). J gave up 4 bases and V 2 bases, and 2 bases lay outside the gene matches. The CDR3 runs 13 residues. In DNA, the CDR3 is TGCAGTGCTAGAATGACAGGGGGCTATGGCTACACCTTC. Encoded protein: CSARMTGGYGYTF.

This clonotype appeared a few times. The chain joins TRBV20-1 to TRBJ2-1, with D maybe TRBD2 (5 bases). Germline assignment: CDR1 DFQATT and CDR2 SNEGSKA (reference sequence). CDR3 length equals 16 residues. V shed 1 base and J shed 4 bases, with 17 bases lying between them. CDR3 coding DNA: TGCAGTGCTAGAGCCCTGGACTCCGCGGAGTACAATGAGCAGTTCTTC. It codes for CSARALDSAEYNEQFF.

The J gene is TRBJ1-3, the V gene TRBV15; D gene ambiguous. Per germline, CDR1 LNHNV and CDR2 YYDKDF (reference sequence). This CDR3 contains 16 residues. The ends were cut back, 1 base at V and 0 bases at J, with 10 bases in the middle. Here the CDR3 DNA reads TGTGCCACCAGCAGAGGAGCCCCGGGCTCTGGAAACACCATATATTTT. Its protein product is CATSRGAPGSGNTIYF.

The J gene is TRBJ2-1, the V gene TRBV6-1; 12 bases agree with TRBD2. The CDR3 is 17 residues long. Germline trimming cut 5 bases from V and 7 bases from J; bases unmatched to any gene: 12. In germline, CDR1 is MNHNS, CDR2 SASEGT. CDR3 amino acids: CASSLLRLAGVENEQFF. As DNA, the CDR3 is TGTGCCAGCAGTCTCCTCCGACTAGCGGGAGTAGAAAATGAGCAGTTCTTC.